A selection of T cell receptor beta chains follows, all from one sample in a study of shared clonotypes between healthy human individuals. Sequenced by immunoSEQ multiplex PCR; TCRdb stores in-frame clones only, minus some. The sample yields about 230,000 clones, about 69% seen once. Sequenced input: memory CD4+ T cells sorted from blood. These receptor sequences come from a man aged 25 to 45 in good health. Each CDR3 is given with its conserved first and last residue. A D gene is named only where the DNA matches it firmly. Where a row states a size, it is once, few, many or the class of an expanded clone; other rows omit it.

D gene	J gene	clone size	V gene	CDR3 protein	CDR3 DNA
-	TRBJ2-1	many	TRBV21-1	CASGSVVNEQFF	TGTGCTAGCGGGAGCGTTGTCAATGAGCAGTTCTTC
-	TRBJ1-2	-	TRBV29-1	CSVEFLHGAYYGYTF	TGCAGCGTTGAGTTCTTGCATGGGGCTTACTATGGCTACACCTTC
-	TRBJ2-7	-	TRBV28	CASSRRGGYEQYF	TGTGCCAGCAGTCGGAGGGGTGGATACGAGCAGTACTTC
-	TRBJ2-7	-	TRBV2	CASGPRGTSYEQYF	TGTGCCAGCGGACCGAGGGGGACCTCCTACGAGCAGTACTTC
-	TRBJ2-6	few	TRBV5-6	CASSLRGVNSGANVLTF	TGTGCCAGCAGCTTAAGGGGAGTCAACTCTGGGGCCAACGTCCTGACTTTC
-	TRBJ1-2	-	TRBV6-5	CASHTPREGMIGYTF	TGTGCCAGCCACACCCCCCGGGAAGGAATGATCGGCTACACCTTC
-	TRBJ1-5	-	TRBV25-1	CANSEGGVQPQHF	TGTGCCAACAGTGAAGGGGGGGTTCAGCCCCAGCATTTT
-	TRBJ2-2	-	TRBV14	CASSSYRTNTGELFF	TGTGCCAGCAGCTCTTACCGAACGAACACCGGGGAGCTGTTTTTT
-	TRBJ1-5	-	TRBV21-1	CASSVRTRNQPQHF	TGTGCCAGCAGCGTCCGGACCCGCAATCAGCCCCAGCATTTT
TRBD2	TRBJ2-1	-	TRBV5-1	CASSLAGRGRPNEQFF	TGCGCCAGCAGCTTGGCAGGCCGCGGGAGACCCAATGAGCAGTTCTTC
TRBD2	TRBJ2-1	few	TRBV7-6	CASSPDSGLAGVGVGHEQFF	TGTGCCAGCAGCCCAGACAGCGGACTAGCGGGAGTAGGAGTTGGGCATGAGCAGTTCTTC
-	TRBJ2-3	-	TRBV21-1	CASSKGFIVESTDTQYF	TGTGCCAGCAGCAAAGGATTCATAGTCGAATCCACAGATACGCAGTATTTT
-	TRBJ1-4	-	TRBV28	CASSLGNSGPEKLFF	TGTGCCAGCAGTTTAGGGAACTCGGGACCTGAAAAACTGTTTTTT